The 7 T cell receptor beta chains presented below share a single source sample, sequenced in a study of blood T cells in healthy people across ages. A second about 7 to 12 cycle PCR used barcoded and J-beta primers. A single record per CDR3 protein comes from TCRdb applying MiXCR to the 5' RACE reads. The profile shows about 800,000 distinct CDR3 sequences, more than 35% of them singletons. The sample was blood. Receptors were obtained from a man at least 80 years old in good health.

The V and J genes are TRBV20-1 and TRBJ1-2, with a weak D call TRBD1 (6 bases). The length of the CDR3 is 14 residues. The germline CDR1 and CDR2 sequences are DFQATT and SNEGSKA (reference sequence). Trimming removed 4 bases at V and 1 base at J, with 13 bases between. The CDR3 region is CSATPGQLNYGYTF. The CDR3 DNA sequence: TGCAGTGCTACACCGGGACAACTTAACTATGGCTACACCTTC.

V and J are TRBV6-5 and TRBJ2-1; TRBD2 aligns across 7 bases. CDR3 length: 13 residues. The trim removed 5 bases at V and 5 bases at J, leaving 3 bases unmatched. CDR1 MNHEY and CDR2 SVGAGI come from the germline V gene. The DNA of the CDR3 is TGTGCCAGCAGTCGGGGAGGGGACAATGAGCAGTTCTTC. The encoded protein is CASSRGGDNEQFF.

In this sample, this clonotype turned up once. This sequence joins TRBV10-1 and TRBJ2-1; 8 positions match TRBD2. V was clipped by 3 bases and J by 1 base; unmatched bases: 2. Germline values: CDR1 WNHNN, CDR2 SYGVQD (reference sequence). This CDR3 is built from 15 residues. CDR3 residues: CASSDQRGSYNEQFF. The CDR3 DNA reads TGCGCCAGCAGTGATCAGCGGGGGTCCTACAATGAGCAGTTCTTC.

This chain links TRBV20-1 with TRBJ1-5, with 7 bases fitting TRBD1. The CDR3 contains 13 residues. Germline V gene data show CDR1 as DFQATT and CDR2 as SNEGSKA (reference sequence). Trimming at V came to 2 bases and at J to 7 bases, leaving 5 bases not matched to a gene. CDR3 region: CSARQGGGQPQHF. CDR3 in DNA: TGCAGTGCTAGACAGGGAGGGGGCCAGCCCCAGCATTTT.

The rearrangement links TRBV11-2 to TRBJ2-3, with 7 positions matching TRBD2. This CDR3 is built from 16 residues. Germline values: CDR1 SGHAT, CDR2 FQNNGV. V shed 2 bases, J shed 0 bases, and the junction held 5 bases outside the gene matches. The CDR3 DNA follows: TGTGCCAGCAGCTTATACGGGAGGCTCAGCACAGATACGCAGTATTTT. It yields the protein CASSLYGRLSTDTQYF.

The rearrangement uses TRBV7-2 and TRBJ2-1; a possible D gene is TRBD2 (8 bases). CDR3 length: 15 residues. Trimming left V 2 bases short and J 13 bases short, with 21 bases between. Germline loops: CDR1 SGHTA, CDR2 FQGNSA. CDR3 residues: CASSLIAGGSGTQFF. The CDR3 region has the DNA TGTGCCAGCAGCTTAATAGCAGGGGGTAGCGGGACCCAGTTCTTC.

V gene TRBV5-1 combines with J gene TRBJ2-7; 8 nucleotides line up with TRBD1. The CDR3 runs to 17 residues. Germline V gene data show CDR1 as SGHRS and CDR2 as YFSETQ. With 0 bases clipped from V and 7 bases from J, the junction kept 15 bases outside the gene matches. DNA for the CDR3: TGCGCCAGCAGCTTGGGCCCTGTGACAGGGGTGGGCAATGAGCAGTACTTC. Protein sequence: CASSLGPVTGVGNEQYF.